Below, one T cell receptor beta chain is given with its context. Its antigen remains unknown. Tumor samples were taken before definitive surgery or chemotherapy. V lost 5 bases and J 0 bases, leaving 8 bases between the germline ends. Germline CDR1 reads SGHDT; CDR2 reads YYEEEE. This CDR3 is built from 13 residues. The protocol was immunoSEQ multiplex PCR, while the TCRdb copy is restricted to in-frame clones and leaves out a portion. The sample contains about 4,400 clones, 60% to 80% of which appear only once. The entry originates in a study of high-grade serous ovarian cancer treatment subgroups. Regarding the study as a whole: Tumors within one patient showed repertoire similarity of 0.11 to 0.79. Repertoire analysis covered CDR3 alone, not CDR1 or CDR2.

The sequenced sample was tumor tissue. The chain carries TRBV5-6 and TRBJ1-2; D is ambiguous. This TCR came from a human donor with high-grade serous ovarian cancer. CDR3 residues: CASSKEANYGYTF. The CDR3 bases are TGTGCCAGCAGTAAGGAAGCTAACTATGGCTACACCTTC.